This is a list of T cell receptor beta chains from one sample in a study of blood T cells in healthy people across ages. TCRdb passed the 5' RACE reads through MiXCR, listing each CDR3 protein once. The sample shows approximately 1.5 million distinct CDR3 sequences, roughly 32% of them seen only once. The source material was blood. The receptors stem from a woman aged 25 to 39 in good health. The CDR3 runs from the conserved cysteine through the conserved F or W. The D gene is left open where the match is weak. The size of a clone is reported for some rows only, either as once, few or many, or as a class for expanded clones.

CASSGRDLVSYEQYF	NA	NA	15	TRBV9	TRBJ2-7
CASSPTRGPTHEQYF	few	NA	15	TRBV7-9	TRBJ2-7
CSARVAGGLEQFF	NA	TRBD2	13	TRBV20-1	TRBJ2-1
CASSVQAGGVSNEQFF	NA	TRBD2	16	TRBV9	TRBJ2-1
CATSETGTTYEQYF	NA	TRBD1	14	TRBV15	TRBJ2-7
CRGSDYGYTF	NA	NA	10	TRBV20-1	TRBJ1-2
CASSHLVTGLRRYEQYF	once	NA	17	TRBV4-1	TRBJ2-7
CASSQGTGPKGLYGYTF	NA	TRBD1	17	TRBV4-1	TRBJ1-2
CSASAQKNTEAFF	few	NA	13	TRBV20-1	TRBJ1-1
CAISEGQGRNEKLFF	few	TRBD1	15	TRBV10-3	TRBJ1-4
CASSSGTPLHF	NA	NA	11	TRBV7-2	TRBJ1-6
CASSGRTSFEETQYF	NA	TRBD2	15	TRBV6-1	TRBJ2-5
CASSLTGGPREQYF	NA	NA	14	TRBV12-3/TRBV12-4	TRBJ2-7
CASSSIRDFSYEQYF	few	NA	15	TRBV5-5	TRBJ2-7
CASSPVWQGNSGANVLTF	once	NA	18	TRBV18	TRBJ2-6
CSARRPSGVEKLFF	NA	NA	14	TRBV20-1	TRBJ1-4
CASTTQASGISYNEQFF	NA	TRBD2	17	TRBV27	TRBJ2-1
CASRPWTDNEKLFF	few	NA	14	TRBV6-2/TRBV6-3	TRBJ1-4
CASSQEGGPHTDTEAFF	once	NA	17	TRBV4-1	TRBJ1-1
CASSQVLAGGQGELFF	NA	TRBD2	16	TRBV4-2	TRBJ2-2
CSVWQMSQETQYF	many	NA	13	TRBV29-1	TRBJ2-5
CASSSSSRKEQFF	few	NA	13	TRBV7-2	TRBJ2-1
CASSLWGYGQSNEQFF	NA	NA	16	TRBV5-1	TRBJ2-1
CSARDPGLRRNEQFF	few	NA	15	TRBV20-1	TRBJ2-1
CASSQVDEQYF	many	NA	11	TRBV3-1	TRBJ2-7
CASSQRGGNFNF	NA	NA	12	TRBV14	TRBJ2-7
CASSPAGNAYEQYF	NA	NA	14	TRBV18	TRBJ2-7
CASSLLLSRRDEQYF	NA	NA	15	TRBV27	TRBJ2-7
CSATLGVATNEKLFF	few	NA	15	TRBV20-1	TRBJ1-4
CSATGTRNTDTQYF	NA	NA	14	TRBV20-1	TRBJ2-3
CASSLLQGARGGYTF	NA	TRBD1	15	TRBV7-6	TRBJ1-2
CASSQAGGKAFF	few	TRBD1	12	TRBV4-1	TRBJ1-1
CSGGSSVYNEQFF	few	NA	13	TRBV29-1	TRBJ2-1
CASSLEQGWGEYEQYF	few	NA	16	TRBV28	NA
CASGPSGSEQFF	NA	TRBD2	12	TRBV3-1	TRBJ2-1
CASSQTGKGNQPQHF	NA	TRBD1	15	TRBV4-1	TRBJ1-5
CASSLQAARGSEAFF	NA	NA	15	TRBV5-4	TRBJ1-1
CSAISSGTRSYEQYF	NA	TRBD2	15	TRBV20-1	TRBJ2-7
CASSDFVDTQYF	few	NA	12	TRBV4-1	TRBJ2-3
CASSQRNLAGALGTDTRYF	NA	TRBD2	19	TRBV13	TRBJ2-3